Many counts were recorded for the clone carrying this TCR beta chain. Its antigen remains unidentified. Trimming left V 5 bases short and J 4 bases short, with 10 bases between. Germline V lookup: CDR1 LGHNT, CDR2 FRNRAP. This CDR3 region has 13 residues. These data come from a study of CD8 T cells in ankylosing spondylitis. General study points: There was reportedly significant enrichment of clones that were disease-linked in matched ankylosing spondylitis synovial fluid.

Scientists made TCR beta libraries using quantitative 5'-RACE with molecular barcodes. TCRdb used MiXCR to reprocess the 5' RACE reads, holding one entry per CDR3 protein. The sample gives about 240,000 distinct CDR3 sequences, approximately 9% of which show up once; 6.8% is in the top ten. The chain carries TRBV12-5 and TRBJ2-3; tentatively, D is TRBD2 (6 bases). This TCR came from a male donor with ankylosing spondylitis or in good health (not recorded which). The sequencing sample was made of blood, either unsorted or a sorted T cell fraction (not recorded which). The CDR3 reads CASGLTGADTQYF. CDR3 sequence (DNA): TGTGCTAGTGGTCTCACGGGGGCAGATACGCAGTATTTT.